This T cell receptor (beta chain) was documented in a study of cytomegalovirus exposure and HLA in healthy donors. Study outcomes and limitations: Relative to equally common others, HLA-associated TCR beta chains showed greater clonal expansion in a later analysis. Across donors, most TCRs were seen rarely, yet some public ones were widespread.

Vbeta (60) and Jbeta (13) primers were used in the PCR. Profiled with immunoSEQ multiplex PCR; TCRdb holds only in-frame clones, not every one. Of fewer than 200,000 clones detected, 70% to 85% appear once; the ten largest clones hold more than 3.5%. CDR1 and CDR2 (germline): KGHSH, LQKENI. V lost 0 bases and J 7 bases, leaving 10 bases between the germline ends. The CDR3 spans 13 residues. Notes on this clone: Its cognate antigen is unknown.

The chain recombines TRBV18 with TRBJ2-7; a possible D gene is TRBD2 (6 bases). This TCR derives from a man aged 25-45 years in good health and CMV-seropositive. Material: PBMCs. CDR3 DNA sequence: TGTGCCAGCTCACCACCTGCGGGGTGGGAGCAGTACTTC. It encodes CASSPPAGWEQYF.